Listed below are T cell receptor beta chains from one sample, sequenced in a study of identical twins. TCRdb reprocessed the 5' RACE reads with MiXCR, giving one entry per CDR3 protein. The table shows about 520,000 distinct CDR3 sequences, with 22% occurring only once. The data were also submitted as part of a second study, on T cells expressing NK-cell markers.

Sequencing was performed on CD4+ T cells sorted from blood. The source of these receptors is a woman between 18 and 29 years old in good health. Each CDR3 is given with its conserved first and last residue. Fields, in order: CDR3 length, J gene, V gene, clone size, D gene, CDR3 DNA, CDR3 protein. A D gene is named only where the DNA matches it firmly. Rows give clone size only sometimes, using once, few, many, or a class for an expanded clone.

13 TRBJ2-7 TRBV10-2 . . TGCGCCAGCAGTGGGAACCTAAACTACGAGCAGTACTTC CASSGNLNYEQYF
13 TRBJ1-1 TRBV4-3 . . TGCGCCAGCAGCCAAGCATCCCACACTGAAGCTTTCTTT CASSQASHTEAFF
14 TRBJ2-7 TRBV7-6 . TRBD1 TGTGCCAGCAGCCCTGGACAGGGCATCTACGAGCAGTACTTC CASSPGQGIYEQYF
15 TRBJ2-7 TRBV28 . . TGTGCCAGCAGTTTGGGACCGGACTATTCCTACGAGCAGTACTTC CASSLGPDYSYEQYF
13 TRBJ1-5 TRBV29-1 few . TGCAGCGTTCAGGAAAATAGCAATCAGCCCCAGCATTTT CSVQENSNQPQHF
13 TRBJ1-5 TRBV20-1 . . TGCAGTGCTGGGGACACCGGGGGCGGACCCCAGCATTTT CSAGDTGGGPQHF
16 TRBJ1-2 TRBV12-3/TRBV12-4 . . TGTGCCAGCAGTTTGTCCCGAGGGTGGATCCCCTATGGCTACACCTTC CASSLSRGWIPYGYTF
15 TRBJ2-1 TRBV20-1 few . TGCAGTGCAGTCCGTGGGGGGCGGCCAAACAATGAGCAGTTCTTC CSAVRGGRPNNEQFF
15 TRBJ1-4 TRBV4-2 . . TGTGCCAGCAGCCAGACCGGACAGACGAATGAAAAACTGTTTTTT CASSQTGQTNEKLFF
14 TRBJ2-5 TRBV9 . . TGTGCCAGCACCCGACAAAGCGGCCAAGAGACCCAGTACTTC CASTRQSGQETQYF
12 TRBJ2-2 TRBV6-7 . . TGTGCCAGCTCGCGACCTCCCGGGGAGCTGTTTTTT CASSRPPGELFF
15 TRBJ2-1 TRBV7-2 . TRBD2 TGTGCCAGCAGTCATAAGGTCAGCGGGGGGAATGAGCAGTTCTTC CASSHKVSGGNEQFF
11 TRBJ1-2 TRBV29-1 . . TGCAGCGGTGGGACCCTCTATGGCTACACCTTC CSGGTLYGYTF
12 TRBJ2-7 TRBV20-1 . . TGCAGTGCTACCCCGTCTGCCCACGAGCAGTACTTC CSATPSAHEQYF
18 TRBJ2-3 TRBV4-2 few TRBD2 TGTGCCAGCAGCCAAGATCCCAATAGCGGGGGGTTCATAGATACGCAGTATTTT CASSQDPNSGGFIDTQYF
14 TRBJ2-6 TRBV29-1 few . TGCAGCGTGCTGACAGTCTCTGGGGCCAACGTCCTGACTTTC CSVLTVSGANVLTF
13 TRBJ2-5 TRBV9 . . TGTGCCAGCAGCGTAATGGGAGGAGAGACCCAGTACTTC CASSVMGGETQYF
13 TRBJ2-1 TRBV12-3/TRBV12-4 few . TGTGCCAGCAGTTTGACTCTGAACAATGAGCAGTTCTTC CASSLTLNNEQFF
15 TRBJ1-2 TRBV20-1 few . TGCAGTGCTAGAGACGACAGGCCCATTAACTATGGCTACACCTTC CSARDDRPINYGYTF
13 TRBJ1-2 TRBV7-2 . TRBD1 TGTGCCAGCAGCGTATGGACAGGGGAAGGCTACACCTTC CASSVWTGEGYTF
19 TRBJ2-4 TRBV11-1 . . TGTGCCAGCAGCTCCGGAATCGGCAGGGACAGCGGGTTGAAAAACATTCAGTACTTC CASSSGIGRDSGLKNIQYF
15 TRBJ1-1 TRBV9 few . TGTGCCAGCAGCGGGGGGACGTTAAGGGACACTGAAGCTTTCTTT CASSGGTLRDTEAFF
15 TRBJ2-7 TRBV9 . . TGTGCCAGCAGCCTAGGACTTGATAGCTCCTACGAGCAGTACTTC CASSLGLDSSYEQYF
15 TRBJ2-2 TRBV5-1 . . TGCGCCAGCAGCTTTCTAGGGGCGGACACCGGGGAGCTGTTTTTT CASSFLGADTGELFF
17 TRBJ2-7 TRBV7-9 few . TGTGCCAGCAGCTCCCCCCTCCCCCAGGGCAACCACTACGAGCAGTACTTC CASSSPLPQGNHYEQYF
13 TRBJ2-5 TRBV3-1 . TRBD2 TGTGCCAGCGGGACTAGAGGTGGAGAGACCCAGTACTTC CASGTRGGETQYF
15 TRBJ2-7 TRBV7-2 . . TGTGCCAGCAGCTTAGCCAGGGGCTCATTCTACGAGCAGTACTTC CASSLARGSFYEQYF
12 TRBJ1-2 TRBV7-2 . . TGTGCCAGCAGCCACACAGGGTATGGCTACACCTTC CASSHTGYGYTF
17 TRBJ2-1 TRBV11-2 . . TGTGCCAGCAGCCCCCGGATCGGGGGCCAGTTCTACAATGAGCAGTTCTTC CASSPRIGGQFYNEQFF
14 TRBJ2-3 TRBV20-1 few . TGCAGTGCCAGGCGGCCGGGGGCGGTAGATACGCAGTATTTT CSARRPGAVDTQYF
11 TRBJ2-1 TRBV19 few . TGTGCCAGTACCGATGGGGGTGAGCAGTTCTTC CASTDGGEQFF
15 TRBJ2-5 TRBV7-9 . . TGTGCCAGCAGCTTAGATCGGCGGGAAGGGGAGACCCAGTACTTC CASSLDRREGETQYF
14 TRBJ1-2 TRBV6-5 few . TGTGCCAGCAGTTTAGGGCCATTGGGCGATGGCTACACCTTC CASSLGPLGDGYTF
14 TRBJ2-1 TRBV18 . . TGTGCCAGCTCACCATCGGGGGAGTTCAATGAGCAGTTCTTC CASSPSGEFNEQFF
14 TRBJ2-7 TRBV7-9 few . TGTGCCAGCAGCCCCCCCGCACAGCGTTACGAGCAGTACTTC CASSPPAQRYEQYF
15 TRBJ1-1 TRBV9 few . TGTGCCAGCAGCGTAGGTCCTGGCTCGAACACTGAAGCTTTCTTT CASSVGPGSNTEAFF
16 TRBJ2-1 TRBV6-1 . . TGTGCCAGCAGCCGGGTCCCGGGGGCGCTCAACAATGAGCAGTTCTTC CASSRVPGALNNEQFF